This is a list of T cell receptor beta chains from one sample in a study of siplizumab effects on memory and regulatory T cells. The repertoire was sequenced with immunoSEQ multiplex PCR; TCRdb's copy has only in-frame clones and lacks some. The sample has 75,000 to 100,000 clones, about 95% seen once. What was sequenced was non-Treg CD4+ T cells sorted from blood. These TCRs come from a human donor in good health. The CDR3 runs from the conserved cysteine through the conserved F or W.

>TRBJ1-5|TRBV28
CASSLTELRNQPQHF
>TRBJ1-1|TRBV7-9
CASSQNRVNTEAFF
>TRBJ1-2|TRBV6-1
CASSEDRSKGYGYTF
>TRBJ2-1|TRBV9
CASSVDSGRVNEQFF
>TRBJ2-7|TRBV28
CASKLRQAPYEQYF
>TRBJ1-5|TRBV19
CASSDDRGRVNQPQHF
>TRBJ2-3|TRBV7-8
CASSAELAGADTQYF
>TRBJ2-1|TRBV7-7
CASSSPGQGSEQFF
>TRBJ1-1|TRBV14
CASSPFSGFTEAFF
>TRBJ2-7|TRBV11-2
CASSLGAYRLMEYF
>TRBJ2-7|TRBV5-1
CASSPVVAGAHEQYF
>TRBJ2-3|TRBV30
CAWSNPLTLSTDTQYF
>TRBJ2-1|TRBV10-1
CASSDTGTDWNEQFF
>TRBJ2-7|TRBV5-6
CASSLPYEQYF
>TRBJ2-1|TRBV2
CASSLDSFNEQFF
>TRBJ2-7|TRBV5-4
CASSLGGLALSYEQYF
>TRBJ2-1|TRBV7-3
CASSPGAGGFSYNEQFF
>TRBJ2-2|TRBV5-4
CASSSATKHTGELFF
>TRBJ2-7|TRBV7-3
CASSSHRGGEQYF
>TRBJ2-5|TRBV5-1
CASSSRPGETQYF
>TRBJ1-5|TRBV11-2
CASSSQNSNQPQHF
>TRBJ1-2|TRBV6-5
CASRLGASNYGYTF
>TRBJ1-4|TRBV25-1
CASSESARGNEKLFF
>TRBJ2-1|TRBV29-1
CSVDWPGPNEQFF
>TRBJ2-3|TRBV19
CASNTLRMGHTSTDTQYF
>TRBJ2-7|TRBV27
CASRTALAGLYEQYF
>TRBJ1-6|TRBV30
CAWSGQGGSPLHF
>TRBJ2-7|TRBV27
CASSTGTSEQYF
>TRBJ1-5|TRBV6-1
CASSGTLTQPQHF
>TRBJ1-1|TRBV19
CASSIVRGWKNTEAFF
>TRBJ2-5|TRBV28
CASSFSRVRETQYF
>TRBJ2-2|TRBV19
CASSTGTPNTGELFF
>TRBJ1-4|TRBV27
CASTRNWDGTNEKLFF
>TRBJ2-1|TRBV7-6
CASSLVAGFGEQFF
>TRBJ2-5|TRBV7-2
CASSFRDRVQETQYF
>TRBJ2-7|TRBV25-1
CASSITGRYYEQYF
>TRBJ2-2|TRBV5-1
CASSLVATNTGELFF
>TRBJ2-2|TRBV12-5
CASGFGGAGELFF
>TRBJ2-3|TRBV19
CASSIGRADTQYF
>TRBJ2-7|TRBV7-9
CASSLVQVTSYEQYF
>TRBJ2-3|TRBV5-1
CASSMTGEGTQYF
>TRBJ2-5|TRBV18
CASSPGSFETQYF
>TRBJ2-7|TRBV7-2
CASSLMTSGWSSYEQYF
>TRBJ2-5|TRBV12-5
CASALSEVAQYF
>TRBJ2-2|TRBV7-9
CASRPRTDIDTGELFF
>TRBJ1-1|TRBV7-3
CASSLAGRDTEAFF
>TRBJ2-7|TRBV19
CASTKAQRPYEQYF
>TRBJ2-7|TRBV7-9
CASSLRRGAYEQYF
>TRBJ1-1|TRBV30
CAWNLQLNTEAFF
>TRBJ2-3|TRBV6-1
CASSGGREADTQYF
>TRBJ2-1|TRBV5-1
CASSPRHTSGGKYNEQFF
>TRBJ1-1|TRBV28
CASSRPTRLYTEAFF
>TRBJ2-7|TRBV30
CACGQGSSYEQYF
>TRBJ1-1|TRBV14
CASSQLLGYTEAFF
>TRBJ2-7|TRBV10-3
CAIRGRDTDSYEQYF
>TRBJ1-1|TRBV9
CASSTGQPNTEAFF
>TRBJ1-1|TRBV16
CASSAVTGNTEAFF